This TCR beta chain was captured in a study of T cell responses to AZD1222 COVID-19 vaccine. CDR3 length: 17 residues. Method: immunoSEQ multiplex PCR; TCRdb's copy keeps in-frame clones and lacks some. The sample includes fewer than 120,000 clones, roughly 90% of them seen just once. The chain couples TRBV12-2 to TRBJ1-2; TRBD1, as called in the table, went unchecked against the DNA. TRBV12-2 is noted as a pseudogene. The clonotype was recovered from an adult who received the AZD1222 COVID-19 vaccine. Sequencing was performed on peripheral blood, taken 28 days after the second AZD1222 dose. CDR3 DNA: TGTGCAAGTCGCCAACGACAAGCCGACAGGGACCGCTATGGCTACACCTTC. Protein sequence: CASRQRQADRDRYGYTF.